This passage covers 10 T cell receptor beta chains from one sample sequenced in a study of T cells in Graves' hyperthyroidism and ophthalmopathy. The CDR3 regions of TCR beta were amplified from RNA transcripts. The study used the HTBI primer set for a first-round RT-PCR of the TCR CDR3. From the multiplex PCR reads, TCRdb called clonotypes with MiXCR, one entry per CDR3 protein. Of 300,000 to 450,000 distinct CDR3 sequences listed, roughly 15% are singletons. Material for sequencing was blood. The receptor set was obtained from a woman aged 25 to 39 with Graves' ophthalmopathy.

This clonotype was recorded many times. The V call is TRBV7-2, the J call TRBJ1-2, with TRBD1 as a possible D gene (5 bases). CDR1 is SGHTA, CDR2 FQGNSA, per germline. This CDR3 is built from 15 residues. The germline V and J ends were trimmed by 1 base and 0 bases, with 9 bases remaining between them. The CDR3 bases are TGTGCCAGCAGCTTAGAAGGGGAGTCTAACTATGGCTACACCTTC. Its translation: CASSLEGESNYGYTF.

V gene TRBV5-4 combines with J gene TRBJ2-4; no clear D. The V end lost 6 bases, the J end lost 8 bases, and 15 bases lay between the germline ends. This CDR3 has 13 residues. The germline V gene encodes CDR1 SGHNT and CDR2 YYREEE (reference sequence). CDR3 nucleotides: TGTGCCAGCAAAACTTACGAAGGAGACATTCAGTACTTC. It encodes CASKTYEGDIQYF. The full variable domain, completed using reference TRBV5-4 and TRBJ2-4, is ETGVTQSPTHLIKTRGQQVTLRCSSQSGHNTVSWYQQALGQGPQFIFQYYREEENGRGNFPPRFSGLQFPNYSSELNVNALELDDSALYLCASKTYEGDIQYFGAGTRLSVL.

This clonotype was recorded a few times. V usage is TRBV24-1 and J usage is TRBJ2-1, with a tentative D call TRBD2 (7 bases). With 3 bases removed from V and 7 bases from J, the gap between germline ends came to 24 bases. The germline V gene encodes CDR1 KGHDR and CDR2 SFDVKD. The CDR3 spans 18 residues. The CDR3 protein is CATSDASQRGGAWNEQFF. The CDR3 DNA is TGTGCCACCAGTGATGCATCCCAAAGGGGGGGGGCGTGGAATGAGCAGTTCTTC.

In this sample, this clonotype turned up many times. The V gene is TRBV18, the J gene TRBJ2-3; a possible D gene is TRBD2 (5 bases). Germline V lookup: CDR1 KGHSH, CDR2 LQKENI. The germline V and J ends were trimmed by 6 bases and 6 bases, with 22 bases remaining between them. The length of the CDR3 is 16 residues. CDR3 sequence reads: CASSPYYGSASDTQYF. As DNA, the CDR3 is TGTGCCAGCTCCCCCTACTATGGGAGCGCTTCTGATACGCAGTATTTT.

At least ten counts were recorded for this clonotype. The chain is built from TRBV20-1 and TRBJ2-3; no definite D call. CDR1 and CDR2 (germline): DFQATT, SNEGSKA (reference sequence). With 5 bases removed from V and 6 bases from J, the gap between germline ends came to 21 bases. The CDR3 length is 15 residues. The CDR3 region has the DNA TGCAGTGCTGGGGATATTCGGCGGAACCCCGATACGCAGTATTTT. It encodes CSAGDIRRNPDTQYF.

The CDR3 bases are TGTGCCAGCAGTTTAGTTGGAGGCCTCTCTGGAAACACCATATATTTT. Translated, it gives CASSLVGGLSGNTIYF. The chain recombines TRBV12-3 or TRBV12-4 with TRBJ1-3, with D unclear. With 1 base removed from V and 0 bases from J, the gap between germline ends came to 10 bases. The CDR3 runs 16 residues.

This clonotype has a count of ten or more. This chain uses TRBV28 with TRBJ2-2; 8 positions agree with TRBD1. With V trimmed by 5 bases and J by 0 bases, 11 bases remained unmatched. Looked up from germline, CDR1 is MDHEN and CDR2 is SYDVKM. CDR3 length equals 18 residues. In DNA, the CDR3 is TGTGCCAGCAGTCCCCTCGCAGGGGGCCTTGCGAACACCGGGGAGCTGTTTTTT. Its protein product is CASSPLAGGLANTGELFF.

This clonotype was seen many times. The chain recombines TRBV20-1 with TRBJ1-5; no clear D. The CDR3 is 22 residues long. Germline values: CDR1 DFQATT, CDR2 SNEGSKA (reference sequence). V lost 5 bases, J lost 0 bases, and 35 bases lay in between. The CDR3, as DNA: TGCAGTGCTCTACCATCGAACGTGGGGAACTTTGCCAATTTTTATAGCAATCAGCCCCAGCATTTT. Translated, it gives CSALPSNVGNFANFYSNQPQHF.

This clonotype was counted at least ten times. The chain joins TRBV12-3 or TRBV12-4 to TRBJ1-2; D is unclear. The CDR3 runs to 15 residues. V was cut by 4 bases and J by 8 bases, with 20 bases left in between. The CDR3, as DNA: TGTGCCAGCAGTTCGGGGTTGTCGGTTTCTGGCGGCTACACCTTC. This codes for CASSSGLSVSGGYTF.

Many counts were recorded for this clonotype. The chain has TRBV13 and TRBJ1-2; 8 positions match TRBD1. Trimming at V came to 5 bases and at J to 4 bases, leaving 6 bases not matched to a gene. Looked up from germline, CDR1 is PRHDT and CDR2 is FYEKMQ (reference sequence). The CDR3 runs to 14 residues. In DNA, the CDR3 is TGTGCCAGCAGCACCGGACAGGGCCTCTATGGCTACACCTTC. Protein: CASSTGQGLYGYTF.